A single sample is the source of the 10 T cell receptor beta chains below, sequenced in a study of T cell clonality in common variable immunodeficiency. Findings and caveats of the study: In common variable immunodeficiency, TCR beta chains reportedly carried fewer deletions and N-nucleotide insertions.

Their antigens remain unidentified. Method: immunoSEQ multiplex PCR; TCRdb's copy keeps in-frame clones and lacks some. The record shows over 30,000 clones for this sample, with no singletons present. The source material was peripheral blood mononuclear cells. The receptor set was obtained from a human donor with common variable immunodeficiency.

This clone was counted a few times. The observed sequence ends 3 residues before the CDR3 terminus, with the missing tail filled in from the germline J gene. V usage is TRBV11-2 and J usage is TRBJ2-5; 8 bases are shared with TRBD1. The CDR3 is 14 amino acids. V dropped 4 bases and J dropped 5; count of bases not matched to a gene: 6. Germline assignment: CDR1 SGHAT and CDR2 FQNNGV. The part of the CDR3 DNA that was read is TGTGCCAGCAGCTGGTCAGGGGGCATGGAGACC. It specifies CASSWSGGMET. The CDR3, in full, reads CASSWSGGMETQYF.

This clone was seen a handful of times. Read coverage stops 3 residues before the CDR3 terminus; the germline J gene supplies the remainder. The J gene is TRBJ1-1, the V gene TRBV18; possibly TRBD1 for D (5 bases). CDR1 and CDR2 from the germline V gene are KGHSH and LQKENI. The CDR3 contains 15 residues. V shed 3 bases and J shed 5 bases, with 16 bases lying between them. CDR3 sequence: CASSPPRDRGTEAFF. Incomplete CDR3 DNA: TGTGCCAGCTCACCCCCAAGAGACAGAGGTACTGAA.

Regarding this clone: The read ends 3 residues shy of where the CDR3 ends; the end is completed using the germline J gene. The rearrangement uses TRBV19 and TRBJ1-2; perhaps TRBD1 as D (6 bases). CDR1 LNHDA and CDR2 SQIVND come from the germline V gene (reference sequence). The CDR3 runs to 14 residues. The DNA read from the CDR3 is TGTGCCAGTAGAGGGGGTGAGGGGCTGACGGGC. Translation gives CASRGGEGLTG. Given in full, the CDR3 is CASRGGEGLTGYTF. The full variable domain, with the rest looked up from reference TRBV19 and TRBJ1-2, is DGGITQSPKYLFRKEGQNVTLSCEQNLNHDAMYWYRQDPGQGLRLIYYSQIVNDFQKGDIAEGYSVSREKKESFPLTVTSAQKNPTAFYLCASRGGEGLTGYTFGSGTRLTVV.

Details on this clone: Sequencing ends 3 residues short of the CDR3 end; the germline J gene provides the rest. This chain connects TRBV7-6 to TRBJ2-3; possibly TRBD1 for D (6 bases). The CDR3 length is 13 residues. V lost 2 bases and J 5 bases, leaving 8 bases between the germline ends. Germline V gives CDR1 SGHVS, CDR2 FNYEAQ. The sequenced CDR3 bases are TGTGCCAGCAGCTTAAAAGGGGGAGATACG. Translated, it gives CASSLKGGDT. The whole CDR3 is CASSLKGGDTQYF.

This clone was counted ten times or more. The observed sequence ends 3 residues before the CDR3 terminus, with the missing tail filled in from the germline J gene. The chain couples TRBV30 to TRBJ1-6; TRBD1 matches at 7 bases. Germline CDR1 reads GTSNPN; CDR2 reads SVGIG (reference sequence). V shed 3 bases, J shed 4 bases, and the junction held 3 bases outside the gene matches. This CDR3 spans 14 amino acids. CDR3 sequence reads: CAWSLGQYNSPLHF. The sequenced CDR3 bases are TGTGCCTGGAGCCTGGGACAGTATAATTCACCC.

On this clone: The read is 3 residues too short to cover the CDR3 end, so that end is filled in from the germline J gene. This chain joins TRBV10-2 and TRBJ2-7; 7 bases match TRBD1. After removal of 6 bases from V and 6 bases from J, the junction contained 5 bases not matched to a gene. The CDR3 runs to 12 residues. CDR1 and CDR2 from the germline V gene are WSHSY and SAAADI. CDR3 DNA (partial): TGCGCCAGCAGCTCAGGGGGACCCGAG. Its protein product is CASSSGGPE. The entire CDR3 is CASSSGGPEQYF.

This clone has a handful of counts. CDR3 in amino acids: CASSPGTGGVSPLHF. CDR3 DNA, as far as it was read: TGTGCCAGCAGTCCCGGGACAGGGGGCGTATCACCC. V gene TRBV6-2 or TRBV6-3 combines with J gene TRBJ1-6; TRBD1 matches at 12 bases. The read ends 3 residues shy of where the CDR3 ends; the end is completed using the germline J gene. In germline, CDR1 is MNHEY, CDR2 SVGEGT. The V gene end was trimmed by 5 bases and the J gene end by 10 bases; junction bases not matched to a gene: 6. There are 15 residues in the CDR3.

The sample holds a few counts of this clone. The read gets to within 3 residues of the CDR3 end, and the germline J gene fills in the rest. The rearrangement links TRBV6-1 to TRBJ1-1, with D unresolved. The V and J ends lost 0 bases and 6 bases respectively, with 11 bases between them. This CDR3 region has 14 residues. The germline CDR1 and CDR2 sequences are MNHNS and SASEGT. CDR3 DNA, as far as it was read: TGTGCCAGCAGTGAAGCGTACGGCCGGGCTGAA. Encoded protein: CASSEAYGRAE. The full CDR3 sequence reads CASSEAYGRAEAFF.

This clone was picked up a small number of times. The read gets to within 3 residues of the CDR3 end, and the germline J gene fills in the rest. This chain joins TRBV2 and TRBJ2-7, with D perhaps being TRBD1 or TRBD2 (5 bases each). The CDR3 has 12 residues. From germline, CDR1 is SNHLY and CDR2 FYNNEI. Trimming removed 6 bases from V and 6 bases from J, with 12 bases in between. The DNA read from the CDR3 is TGTGCCAGCAGGAGTGAGGGGTCCGAG. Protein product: CASRSEGSE. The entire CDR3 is CASRSEGSEQYF.

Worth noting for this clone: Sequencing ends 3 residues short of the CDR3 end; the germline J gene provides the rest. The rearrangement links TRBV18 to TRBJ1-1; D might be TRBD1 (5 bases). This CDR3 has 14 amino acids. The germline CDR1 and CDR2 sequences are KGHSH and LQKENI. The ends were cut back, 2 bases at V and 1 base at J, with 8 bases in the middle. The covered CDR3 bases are TGTGCCAGCTCACCAGGGACTACGAACACTGAA. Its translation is CASSPGTTNTE. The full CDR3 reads CASSPGTTNTEAFF.